This T cell receptor beta chain was documented in a study of Tregs in tolerant kidney transplant recipients. TCRdb's table, derived via immunoSEQ multiplex PCR, lists solely in-frame clones and lacks some. The sample has roughly 86,000 clones; under 95% are singletons. The nonmyeloablative bone marrow transplants came from related graft donors, with transient mixed chimerism. Germline lookup yields CDR1 LGHNA and CDR2 YNFKEQ. V lost 4 bases, J lost 5 bases, and 3 bases stayed unmatched. The length of the CDR3 is 14 residues. Sequences were derived from CD4+ T cells from blood (PBMCs), sampled 12 months after the transplant. This chain uses TRBV4-2 with TRBJ2-2, with TRBD2 identical over 8 bases. The sequence was collected from a human patient who received a combined kidney and bone marrow transplant. Some T cells here may be from the graft donor. CDR3 residues: CASSLRGGTGELFF. The CDR3 bases are TGTGCCAGCAGCCTCCGGGGGGGGACCGGGGAGCTGTTTTTT.